This TCR beta chain stems from a study of T cells expressing NK-cell markers. Study background: Eight donors were sequenced, of whom seven were HCMV-seropositive, while the remaining one was HCMV-seronegative.

Following a re-call of the 5' RACE reads, TCRdb has one entry per CDR3 protein and lacks DNA. The listing contains about 260,000 distinct CDR3 sequences. The CDR3 loop spans 12 amino acids. Germline V CDR1 and CDR2: SNHLY, FYNNEI. The sample consisted of blood T cells: a sorted CD56 or NKG2C T cell subset, CD4+ or CD8+ T cells, or bulk PBMC T cells (not recorded which). The rearrangement links TRBV2 to TRBJ2-5. This clonotype originated in a man younger than 30 in good health. The CDR3 loop reads CASSGTQETQYF.